Following are 17 T cell receptor beta chains from one sample sequenced in a study of blood T cell repertoires in COVID-19. The assay was immunoSEQ multiplex PCR, and TCRdb's table has in-frame clones only and misses some. The profile shows fewer than 400,000 clones, just under 90% of them singletons. The source material was PBMCs or T cells enriched from blood (not recorded which). The origin of the receptors is a woman in her 30s who had recovered from COVID-19.

The V call is TRBV4-3, the J call TRBJ1-4; D perhaps matches TRBD1 (5 bases). Per germline, CDR1 LGHNA and CDR2 YSLEER. V lost 0 bases to trimming and J lost 2 bases, with 7 bases between them. This CDR3 spans 15 amino acids. The CDR3 sequence is CASSQDSGTNEKLFF. The CDR3 DNA sequence: TGCGCCAGCAGCCAAGACTCAGGGACTAATGAAAAACTGTTTTTT.

The chain employs TRBV27 and TRBJ1-1; D uncertain. The germline V gene has CDR1 MNHEY and CDR2 SMNVEV (reference sequence). Between the trimmed V and J ends, which lost 2 bases and 6 bases, there was a span of 16 bases. The CDR3 totals 15 residues. The CDR3 sequence: CASSLNPGVGAEAFF. The CDR3 DNA sequence: TGTGCCAGCAGTTTAAACCCCGGGGTTGGTGCTGAAGCTTTCTTT.

J is TRBJ1-1 and V is TRBV19; no reliable D call. V lost 3 bases and J 1 base, leaving 6 bases between the germline ends. Germline V gene data show CDR1 as LNHDA and CDR2 as SQIVND (reference sequence). The length of the CDR3 is 13 residues. The CDR3 region is CASSIGSNTEAFF. The CDR3 region has the DNA TGTGCCAGTAGTATCGGTTCGAACACTGAAGCTTTCTTT.

The chain couples TRBV7-2 to TRBJ2-5, with D perhaps matching TRBD2 (5 bases). The V gene's germline CDR1 is SGHTA and CDR2 FQGNSA. The V end lost 5 bases, the J end lost 5 bases, and 18 bases lay between the germline ends. The CDR3 totals 15 residues. The CDR3 is CASSPSPSSRETQYF. CDR3 sequence (DNA): TGTGCCAGCAGCCCTTCCCCCTCTAGCAGGGAGACCCAGTACTTC.

The V gene is TRBV7-2, the J gene TRBJ1-3, with D tentatively TRBD1 (6 bases). Germline loops: CDR1 SGHTA, CDR2 FQGNSA. V lost 3 bases to trimming and J lost 4 bases, with 16 bases between them. The CDR3 consists of 16 residues. Here the CDR3 DNA reads TGTGCCAGCAGCTTGGGGACCGGGACACGGGGAAACACCATATATTTT. This gives the protein CASSLGTGTRGNTIYF.

V and J are TRBV2 and TRBJ1-1; D is possibly TRBD1 (5 bases). V lost 7 bases to trimming and J lost 3 bases, with 15 bases between them. There are 14 residues in the CDR3. From germline, CDR1 is SNHLY and CDR2 FYNNEI. The CDR3 spells CASNEWGGDTEAFF. The CDR3 bases are TGTGCCAGCAATGAGTGGGGGGGAGACACTGAAGCTTTCTTT.

In this sample, this clone turned up once. This chain's CDR3 is CASSRAGGSQPQHF. DNA of the CDR3: TGTGCCAGTAGTCGGGCAGGGGGCAGTCAGCCCCAGCATTTT. This chain connects TRBV19 to TRBJ1-5; 8 bases are a match to TRBD1. V shed 5 bases and J 6 bases; nucleotides not matched to a gene: 6. Germline CDR1 is LNHDA and CDR2 is SQIVND (reference sequence). CDR3 length: 14 amino acids.

The chain employs TRBV7-3 and TRBJ2-2; D not resolved. Trimming took off 5 bases at V and 5 bases at J, with 12 bases between the two ends. The CDR3 length is 14 residues. Germline assignment: CDR1 SGHTA and CDR2 FQGTGA. The CDR3 spells CASSMSGLTGELFF. The CDR3 nucleotides read TGTGCCAGCAGCATGTCGGGTCTGACCGGGGAGCTGTTTTTT.

This chain connects TRBV5-5 to TRBJ1-2; tentatively, D is TRBD1 (5 bases). Germline CDR1 SGHKS, CDR2 YYEKEE (reference sequence). The CDR3 sequence is 14 residues long. The germline V and J ends were trimmed by 4 bases and 4 bases, with 14 bases remaining between them. CDR3 protein: CASSPGGGIYGYTF. The CDR3 nucleotides read TGTGCCAGCAGCCCCGGGGGTGGGATCTATGGCTACACCTTC.

The chain joins TRBV5-4 to TRBJ2-7, with 7 bases matching TRBD1. Germline CDR1 reads SGHNT; CDR2 reads YYREEE (reference sequence). The CDR3 loop spans 14 amino acids. With 0 bases clipped from V and 4 bases from J, the junction kept 4 bases outside the gene matches. The chain's CDR3 is CASSLGGQRYEQYF. In DNA, the CDR3 is TGTGCCAGCAGCTTGGGGGGACAGCGATACGAGCAGTACTTC.

This rearrangement joins TRBV7-2 to TRBJ1-6, with D perhaps matching TRBD1 (5 bases). V was shortened by 0 bases and J by 14 bases, with 17 bases between the two germline ends. The CDR3 length is 15 residues. Germline V gene data show CDR1 as SGHTA and CDR2 as FQGNSA. CDR3 in DNA: TGTGCCAGCAGCTTAGCGCTGGGGGGGGGATTCACCCTCCACTTT. It yields the protein CASSLALGGGFTLHF.

V is TRBV6-2 or TRBV6-3 and J is TRBJ2-1; D unclear. Germline V gene data show CDR1 as MNHEY and CDR2 as SVGEGT. The V and J ends lost 5 bases and 7 bases respectively, with 9 bases between them. This CDR3 has 12 residues. CDR3 bases: TGTGCCAGCAGTCGAGGCTGGAATGAGCAGTTCTTC. Protein: CASSRGWNEQFF.

This CDR3 reads CASSEGYGEQFF. DNA of the CDR3: TGTGCCAGCAGTGAAGGGTACGGTGAGCAGTTCTTC. The chain links TRBV2 to TRBJ2-1; unclear D gene. The CDR3 loop spans 12 amino acids. V lost 1 base, J lost 9 bases, and 7 bases lay in between. Germline CDR1 and CDR2: SNHLY and FYNNEI.

This clone was seen a few times. Here the CDR3 reads CSVKTSGYQETQYF. CDR3 in DNA: TGCAGCGTCAAGACTAGCGGGTACCAAGAGACCCAGTACTTC. The V call is TRBV29-1, the J call TRBJ2-5; 10 bases line up with TRBD2. The CDR3 is 14 amino acids. Germline trimming cut 6 bases from V and 0 bases from J; bases unmatched to any gene: 4. CDR1 is SQVTM, CDR2 ANQGSEA, per germline. The full variable domain, rest sourced from reference TRBV29-1 and TRBJ2-5, is SAVISQKPSRDICQRGTSLTIQCQVDSQVTMMFWYRQQPGQSLTLIATANQGSEATYESGFVIDKFPISRPNLTFSTLTVSNMSPEDSSIYLCSVKTSGYQETQYFGPGTRLLVL.

This clone occurred once. The chain carries TRBV19 and TRBJ1-2; D may be TRBD1 (6 bases). Germline values: CDR1 LNHDA, CDR2 SQIVND (reference sequence). Deletions cut 0 bases from V and 9 bases from J, with 11 bases between. CDR3 length equals 13 residues. The CDR3 loop is CASSIDRTVSYTF. In nucleotides, the CDR3 is TGTGCCAGTAGTATAGATAGGACAGTCAGCTACACCTTC.

J is TRBJ2-5 and V is TRBV30; possible D gene TRBD2, 6 bases. The ends were cut back, 2 bases at V and 5 bases at J, with 15 bases in the middle. The CDR3 spans 14 residues. Germline CDR1 reads GTSNPN; CDR2 reads SVGIG (reference sequence). The CDR3 spells CAWSKGGLEETQYF. In DNA, the CDR3 is TGTGCCTGGAGTAAGGGAGGTCTTGAGGAGACCCAGTACTTC.

The chain employs TRBV5-6 and TRBJ1-1, with 9 bases lining up with TRBD1. The CDR3 runs 16 residues. Germline CDR1 SGHDT, CDR2 YYEEEE. V lost 4 bases and J lost 3; bases outside the gene matches: 10. CDR3 residues: CASSRGTGRGDTEAFF. CDR3 nucleotide sequence: TGTGCCAGCAGCCGTGGGACAGGGAGAGGCGACACTGAAGCTTTCTTT.